This entry lists 9 T cell receptor beta chains sequenced from one sample in a study of T cells in Graves' hyperthyroidism and ophthalmopathy. The investigators amplified TCR beta CDR3 regions from RNA transcripts. The primer set for the first-round RT-PCR of the TCR CDR3 was HTBI. TCRdb itself ran the multiplex PCR reads through MiXCR, one entry per CDR3 protein. Of approximately 560,000 distinct CDR3 sequences listed, 15% to 19% are singletons. Sequencing was performed on blood. The receptor set was obtained from a woman in her thirties with Graves' hyperthyroidism.

Here the CDR3 reads CAWSRVEAQPQHF. The CDR3 DNA sequence: TGTGCCTGGAGCAGGGTCGAGGCTCAGCCCCAGCATTTT. V and J are TRBV30 and TRBJ1-5, with D possibly matching TRBD1 (5 bases). Germline V CDR1 and CDR2: GTSNPN, SVGIG (reference sequence). The CDR3 has 13 residues. Trimming removed 3 bases at V and 6 bases at J, with 12 bases between.

In regard to this clonotype: One junction end does not reproduce the germline sequence, and a read error may be involved. This chain uses TRBV13 with TRBJ2-6; possible D gene TRBD2, 5 bases. The CDR3 is made up of 18 amino acids. Germline lookup yields CDR1 PRHDT and CDR2 FYEKMQ (reference sequence). CDR3 loop: CASSLANARTSGANVLTF. The CDR3 coding sequence is TGCGCCAGCAGCTTGGCAAATGCACGGACTTCTGGGGCCAACGTCCTGACTTTC.

The chain recombines TRBV30 with TRBJ2-1; TRBD1 aligns across 7 bases. CDR1 GTSNPN and CDR2 SVGIG come from the germline V gene (reference sequence). V lost 2 bases, J lost 5 bases, and 18 bases stayed unmatched. CDR3 length: 18 residues. CDR3 sequence: CAWSYGTTGSRIHNEQFF. CDR3 DNA sequence: TGTGCCTGGAGTTATGGGACGACAGGGAGTAGAATACACAATGAGCAGTTCTTC.

The chain links TRBV4-1 to TRBJ2-1, with D unresolved. This CDR3 comprises 18 residues. Per germline, CDR1 MGHRA and CDR2 YSYEKL. The V end lost 0 bases, the J end lost 0 bases, and 15 bases lay between the germline ends. CDR3 DNA: TGCGCCAGCAGCCAAGAGACCCAGAGCTGGAGCTCCTACAATGAGCAGTTCTTC. It codes for CASSQETQSWSSYNEQFF.

The chain recombines TRBV12-3 or TRBV12-4 with TRBJ2-7; 7 bases are shared with TRBD1. This CDR3 has 14 amino acids. Trimming cost V 3 bases and J 3 bases; bases outside gene matches: 5. DNA for the CDR3: TGTGCCAGCAGTTTCACCGCAGGGGGCTACGAGCAGTACTTC. Amino acids: CASSFTAGGYEQYF.

Ten or more counts support this clonotype. The genes are TRBV28 and TRBJ2-1; D gene unclear. Germline assignment: CDR1 MDHEN and CDR2 SYDVKM. The ends were cut back, 3 bases at V and 7 bases at J, with 16 bases in the middle. This CDR3 is built from 15 residues. Here the CDR3 DNA reads TGTGCCAGCAGTTTCCTGCAGCTGAACCTGAATGAGCAGTTCTTC. Protein: CASSFLQLNLNEQFF.

The chain recombines TRBV7-2 with TRBJ1-2; TRBD1 is a possible D gene (6 bases). Germline assignment: CDR1 SGHTA and CDR2 FQGNSA. The CDR3 is 15 residues long. V lost 5 bases and J 2 bases, leaving 15 bases between the germline ends. CDR3 sequence: CASSLSTGLNYGYTF. The DNA for the CDR3 is TGTGCCAGCAGCCTAAGTACAGGGCTCAACTATGGCTACACCTTC. The variable domain in full, with the rest retrieved from reference TRBV7-2 and TRBJ1-2, is GAGVSQSPSNKVTEKGKDVELRCDPISGHTALYWYRQSLGQGLEFLIYFQGNSAPDKSGLPSDRFSAERTGGSVSTLTIQRTQQEDSAVYLCASSLSTGLNYGYTFGSGTRLTVV.

This clonotype came up a few times. The chain recombines TRBV6-5 with TRBJ2-3; D may be TRBD2 (6 bases). Trimming took 2 bases from V and 6 from J, leaving 12 bases between them. The CDR3 covers 14 residues. Germline CDR1 MNHEY, CDR2 SVGAGI. The CDR3 is CASSYGSGADTQYF. The CDR3, as DNA: TGTGCCAGCAGTTACGGTTCGGGAGCCGATACGCAGTATTTT.

This clonotype has more than one count but fewer than ten. J is TRBJ2-3 and V is TRBV6-5; D remains unclear. The germline CDR1 and CDR2 sequences are MNHEY and SVGAGI. The CDR3 sequence is 15 residues long. With 2 bases removed from V and 0 bases from J, the gap between germline ends came to 9 bases. The CDR3 DNA sequence: TGTGCCAGCAGTTACGGTCCTCAAAGCACAGATACGCAGTATTTT. This codes for CASSYGPQSTDTQYF.